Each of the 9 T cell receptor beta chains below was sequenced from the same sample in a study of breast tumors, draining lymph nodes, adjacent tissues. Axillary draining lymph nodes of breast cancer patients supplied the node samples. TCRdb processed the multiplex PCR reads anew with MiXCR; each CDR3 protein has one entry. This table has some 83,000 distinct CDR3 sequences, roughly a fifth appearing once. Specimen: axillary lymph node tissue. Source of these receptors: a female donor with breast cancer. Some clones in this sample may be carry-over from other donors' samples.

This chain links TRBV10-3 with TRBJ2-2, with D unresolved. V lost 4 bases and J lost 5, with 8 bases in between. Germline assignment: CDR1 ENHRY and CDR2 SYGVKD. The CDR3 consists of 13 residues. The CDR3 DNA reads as TGTGCCATCAGTGCCGAAGGAACCGGGGAGCTGTTTTTT. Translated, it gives CAISAEGTGELFF.

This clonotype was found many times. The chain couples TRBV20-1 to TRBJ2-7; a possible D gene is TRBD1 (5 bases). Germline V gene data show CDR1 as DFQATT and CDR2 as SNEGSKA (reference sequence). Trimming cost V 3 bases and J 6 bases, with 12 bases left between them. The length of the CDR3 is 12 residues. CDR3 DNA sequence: TGCAGTGCTAGGGACAAAGCACGCGAGCAGTACTTC. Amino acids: CSARDKAREQYF.

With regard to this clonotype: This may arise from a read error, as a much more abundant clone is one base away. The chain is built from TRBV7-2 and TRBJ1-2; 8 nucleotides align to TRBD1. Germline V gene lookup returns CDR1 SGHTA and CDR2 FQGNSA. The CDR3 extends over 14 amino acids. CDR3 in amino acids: CASSATGGGFGHTF. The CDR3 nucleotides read TGTGCCAGCAGCGCAACAGGGGGAGGGTTTGGCCACACCTTC.

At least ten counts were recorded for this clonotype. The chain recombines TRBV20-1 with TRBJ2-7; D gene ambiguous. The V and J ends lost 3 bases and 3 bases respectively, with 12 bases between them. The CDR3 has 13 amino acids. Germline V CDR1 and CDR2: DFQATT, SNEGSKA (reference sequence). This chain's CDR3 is CSARAGVYYEQYF. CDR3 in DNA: TGCAGTGCTAGGGCAGGAGTATACTACGAGCAGTACTTC.

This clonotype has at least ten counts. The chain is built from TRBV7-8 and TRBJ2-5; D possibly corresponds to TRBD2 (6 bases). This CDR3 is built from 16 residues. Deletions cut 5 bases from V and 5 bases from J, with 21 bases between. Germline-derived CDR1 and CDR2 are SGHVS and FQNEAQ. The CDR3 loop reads CASSPPGMGGGETQYF. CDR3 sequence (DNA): TGTGCCAGCAGCCCCCCCGGGATGGGAGGCGGTGAGACCCAGTACTTC.

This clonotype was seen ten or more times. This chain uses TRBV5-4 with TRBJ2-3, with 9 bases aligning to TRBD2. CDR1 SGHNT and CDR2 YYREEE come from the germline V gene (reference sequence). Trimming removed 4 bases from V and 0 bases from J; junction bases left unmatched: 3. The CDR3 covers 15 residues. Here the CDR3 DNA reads TGTGCCAGCAGCGCCACTAGCGGGAGCACAGATACGCAGTATTTT. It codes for CASSATSGSTDTQYF.

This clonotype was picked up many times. The CDR3 protein is CSARAGGPNEQFF. Here the CDR3 DNA reads TGCAGTGCTAGAGCGGGAGGACCCAATGAGCAGTTCTTC. This chain uses TRBV20-1 with TRBJ2-1, with 7 bases lining up with TRBD2. The junction had 3 bases not matched to a gene; V was cut back by 1 base and J by 6 bases. This CDR3 has 13 amino acids. Germline V lookup: CDR1 DFQATT, CDR2 SNEGSKA (reference sequence).

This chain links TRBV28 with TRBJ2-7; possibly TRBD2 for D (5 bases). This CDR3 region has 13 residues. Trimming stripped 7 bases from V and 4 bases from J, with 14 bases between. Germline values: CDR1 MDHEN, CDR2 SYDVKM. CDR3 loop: CASNGAGRYEQYF. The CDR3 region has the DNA TGTGCCAGCAACGGTGCGGGTCGGTACGAGCAGTACTTC.

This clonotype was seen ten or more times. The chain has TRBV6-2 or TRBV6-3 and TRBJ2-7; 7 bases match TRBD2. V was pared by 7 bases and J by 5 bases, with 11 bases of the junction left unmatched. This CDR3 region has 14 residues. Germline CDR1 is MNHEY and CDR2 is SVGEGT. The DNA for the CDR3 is TGTGCCAGCAACGACCGGCGGGAGTTTAACGAGCAGTACTTC. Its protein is CASNDRREFNEQYF.